This TCR beta chain was observed in a study of cytomegalovirus exposure and HLA in healthy donors. Sequencing was performed with immunoSEQ multiplex PCR; in TCRdb, only in-frame clones are kept and a portion is missing. Of 250,000 to 400,000 clones in the sample, approximately 85% were seen once. This clonotype was sampled from a man in his thirties or forties in good health and CMV-seronegative. Input material: PBMCs.

The CDR3 coding sequence is TGCAGCGTTCTTCCGACAACAGTCGCCGATGGCTACACCTTC. Translating gives CSVLPTTVADGYTF. This chain uses TRBV29-1 with TRBJ1-2; D gene unclear. Trimming pared 5 bases from V and 6 bases from J, leaving 19 bases between. This CDR3 region has 14 residues. CDR1 is SQVTM, CDR2 ANQGSEA, per germline.